The rows below give T cell receptor beta chains drawn from one sample of a study of cytomegalovirus exposure and HLA in healthy donors. Clones were read by immunoSEQ multiplex PCR, and TCRdb kept only the in-frame ones, dropping some. The table lists about 400,000 clones, 70% to 90% of them singletons, with around 0.8% in the top ten. Sequencing input: PBMCs. These receptors were collected from a woman aged 18-29 years in good health and CMV-seronegative. Each CDR3 is given with its conserved first and last residue. Each record gives: J gene, D gene, clone size, V gene, CDR3 DNA, CDR3 protein. The D gene is left open where the match is weak. Part of the rows lack a size; the others show once, few, many or a class for expanded clones.

TRBJ2-1 TRBD2 NA TRBV5-4 TGTGCCAGCAGCTTAGGCGGGACTAGCCCCTACTACAATGAGCAGTTCTTC CASSLGGTSPYYNEQFF
TRBJ1-1 TRBD1 NA TRBV25-1 TGTGCCAGCAGTCCCCAGACAGGGGTTCCTTTCTTT CASSPQTGVPFF
TRBJ1-4 NA NA TRBV27 TGTGCCAGCAGTTCAGCCACCGGGACATGGGGTGAAAAACTGTTTTTT CASSSATGTWGEKLFF
TRBJ2-7 NA NA TRBV2 TGTGCCAGCAGTGAGGTACAGGGCGAGCAGTACTTC CASSEVQGEQYF
TRBJ2-7 TRBD2 NA TRBV27 TGTGCCAGCAGTCCTTTCTCTAGCGGGACGGGGTCGGGCGAGCAGTACTTC CASSPFSSGTGSGEQYF
TRBJ2-2 NA NA TRBV28 TGTGCCAGCATCCCCCGCGGGGTTTCCGGATACACCGGGGAGCTGTTTTTT CASIPRGVSGYTGELFF
TRBJ2-5 TRBD1 NA TRBV13 TGTGCCAGCAGCTCCCGGACAGGGAAGGAGACCCAGTACTTC CASSSRTGKETQYF
TRBJ2-1 NA NA TRBV30 TGTGCCTGGAAGGACCCGGACACGTGGGTTTTGGGATACAATGAGCAGTTCTTC CAWKDPDTWVLGYNEQFF
TRBJ1-5 NA NA TRBV5-6 TGTGCCAGCAGCTTGGGGGCAAACAGGGCATTAAGTCAGCCCCAGCATTTT CASSLGANRALSQPQHF
TRBJ2-1 TRBD2 NA TRBV18 TGTGCCAGCTCACCACTTGGGACTAGCTCGTACAATGAGCAGTTCTTC CASSPLGTSSYNEQFF
TRBJ2-2 NA NA TRBV4-1 TGCGCCAGCAGCCATTTTAGATCGCAGGGGAAGACCGGGGAGCTGTTTTTT CASSHFRSQGKTGELFF
TRBJ2-5 NA once TRBV29-1 TGCAGCGCCCAGGACAGCCTCTCTGAGACCCAGTACTTC CSAQDSLSETQYF
TRBJ1-5 NA NA TRBV11-2 TGTGCCAGCAGCTTAGACAGGAATCAGCCCCAGCATTTT CASSLDRNQPQHF
TRBJ2-1 TRBD2 NA TRBV7-8 TGTGCCAGCAGCTTACCCGGGACTAGAGTCGATGAGCAGTTCTTC CASSLPGTRVDEQFF
TRBJ1-6 NA NA TRBV9 TGTGCCAGCAGCGCAGCAAGGAGGGGTTCTTCACCCCTCCACTTT CASSAARRGSSPLHF
TRBJ2-7 NA NA TRBV7-9 TGTGCCAGCCTAGACGAATCCTACGAGCAGTACTTC CASLDESYEQYF
TRBJ2-7 TRBD1 NA TRBV28 TGTGCCAGCACCATGACAGGGGTAGGGCCCTCCTACGAGCAGTACTTC CASTMTGVGPSYEQYF
TRBJ2-5 TRBD2 NA TRBV9 TGTGCCAGCAGCTCTGGGGGACTAGCGCGAGAGACCCAGTACTTC CASSSGGLARETQYF
TRBJ2-5 TRBD2 few TRBV27 TGTGCCAGCAGTCAGCGCCGGATAGCGGGGGGACTACAAGAGACCCAGTACTTC CASSQRRIAGGLQETQYF
TRBJ2-5 TRBD2 once TRBV5-6 TGTGCCAGCAGCTTATATTTAGCGGGGGGAAAGGGGGAGACCCAGTACTTC CASSLYLAGGKGETQYF
TRBJ1-4 NA many TRBV28 TGTGCCAGCAGTTTATTTGGTACTGGTGAAAAACTGTTTTTT CASSLFGTGEKLFF
TRBJ1-2 TRBD1 NA TRBV11-2 TGTGCCAGCAGCCCCGGGACAGCTTTTAACTATGGCTACACCTTC CASSPGTAFNYGYTF
TRBJ2-5 NA NA TRBV5-6 TGTGCCAGCAGCCTCTCGCGGGGGCTACAAGAGACCCAGTACTTC CASSLSRGLQETQYF
TRBJ2-3 TRBD2 NA TRBV6-4 TGTGCCAGCAGTGAGCGGGGGGGCACAGATACGCAGTATTTT CASSERGGTDTQYF
TRBJ2-1 NA NA TRBV6-5 TGTGCCAGCAGTCTCCGACAGCCCTTGGAGCAGTTCTTC CASSLRQPLEQFF
TRBJ2-2 TRBD2 NA TRBV9 TGTGCCAGCAGCGTATGGGCGGGAGGCACCGGGGAGCTGTTTTTT CASSVWAGGTGELFF
TRBJ1-1 NA NA TRBV18 TGTGCCAGCTCACCGGCGTCGGGGGACACTGAAGCTTTCTTT CASSPASGDTEAFF
TRBJ1-1 NA NA TRBV7-5 TGTGTCAGAAGCTATCAACCCGGACAGGGGGCGCCGAACACTGAAGCTTTCTTT CVRSYQPGQGAPNTEAFF
TRBJ1-1 NA NA TRBV2 TGTGCCAGCAGTGAAGGCGGAATATCAAAGAACACTGAAGCTTTCTTT CASSEGGISKNTEAFF
TRBJ1-2 NA NA TRBV2 TGTGCCAGCAGTGAAGTAGGTCGGACTTATGGCTACACCTTC CASSEVGRTYGYTF
TRBJ1-1 NA NA TRBV6-6 TGTGCCAGCAGTACCGGCGGGGCGAACACTGAAGCTTTCTTT CASSTGGANTEAFF
TRBJ2-7 NA NA TRBV6-6 TGTGCCAGCAGTTACTCGGCAACAGGGCCCTCCTACGAGCAGTACTTC CASSYSATGPSYEQYF
TRBJ2-2 NA NA TRBV5-1 TGCGCCAGCAGCTTTTACAGGGCGAACACCGGGGAGCTGTTTTTT CASSFYRANTGELFF
TRBJ2-7 TRBD1 NA TRBV9 TGTGCCAGCAGCCCACAGACAGGGATGGGCGAGCAGTACTTC CASSPQTGMGEQYF
TRBJ1-2 TRBD1 NA TRBV5-1 TGCGCCAGCAGCTTGACCCGCCCGGGACAGGGGTACTATGGCTACACCTTC CASSLTRPGQGYYGYTF
TRBJ2-1 TRBD2 NA TRBV5-5 TGTGCCAGCAGCTTCCCCCCTCCCGGGGGGGCCAATGAGCAGTTCTTC CASSFPPPGGANEQFF
TRBJ2-2 NA NA TRBV7-6 TGTGCCAGCCCAGGGGCCGGGGCGAACACCGGGGAGCTGTTTTTT CASPGAGANTGELFF
TRBJ2-5 TRBD1 NA TRBV27 TGTGCCAGCAGTTTTGGACAGGGCGAGGGAGAGACCCAGTACTTC CASSFGQGEGETQYF
TRBJ2-7 NA NA TRBV6-5 TGTGCCAGCAGCCGGGACTCCTACGAGCAGTACTTC CASSRDSYEQYF